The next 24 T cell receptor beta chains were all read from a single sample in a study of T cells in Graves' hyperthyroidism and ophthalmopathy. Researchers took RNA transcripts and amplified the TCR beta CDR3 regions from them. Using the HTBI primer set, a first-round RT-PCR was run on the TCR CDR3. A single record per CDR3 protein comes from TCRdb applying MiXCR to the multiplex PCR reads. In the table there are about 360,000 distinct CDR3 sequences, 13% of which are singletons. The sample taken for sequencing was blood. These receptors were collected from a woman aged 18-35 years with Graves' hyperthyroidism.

The CDR3 loop reads CASSPQTGAEGYTF. The DNA for the CDR3 is TGTGCCAGCAGCCCCCAGACAGGGGCCGAGGGCTACACCTTC. This chain joins TRBV7-3 and TRBJ1-2; 8 bases are shared with TRBD1. This CDR3 is built from 14 residues. Germline values: CDR1 SGHTA, CDR2 FQGTGA. With 5 bases clipped from V and 8 bases from J, the junction kept 10 bases outside the gene matches.

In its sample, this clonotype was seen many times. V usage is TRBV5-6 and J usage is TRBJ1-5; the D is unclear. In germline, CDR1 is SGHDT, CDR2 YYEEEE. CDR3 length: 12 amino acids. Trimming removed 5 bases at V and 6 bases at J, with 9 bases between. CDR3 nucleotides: TGTGCCAGCAGTTTCGGCGGTCAGCCCCAGCATTTT. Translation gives CASSFGGQPQHF.

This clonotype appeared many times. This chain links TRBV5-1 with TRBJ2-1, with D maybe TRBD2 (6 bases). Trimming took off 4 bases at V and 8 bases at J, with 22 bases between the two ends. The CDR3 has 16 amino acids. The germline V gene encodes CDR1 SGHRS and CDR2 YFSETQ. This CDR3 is CASSPRGATSSDEQFF. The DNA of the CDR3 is TGCGCCAGCAGCCCCCGCGGGGCGACTAGTTCCGATGAGCAGTTCTTC.

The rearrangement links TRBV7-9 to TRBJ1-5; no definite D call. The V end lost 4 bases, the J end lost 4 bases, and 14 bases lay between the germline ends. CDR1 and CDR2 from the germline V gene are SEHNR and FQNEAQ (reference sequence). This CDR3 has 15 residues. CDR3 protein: CASSSVRGGNQPQHF. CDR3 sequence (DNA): TGTGCCAGCAGCTCCGTTCGGGGAGGAAATCAGCCCCAGCATTTT.

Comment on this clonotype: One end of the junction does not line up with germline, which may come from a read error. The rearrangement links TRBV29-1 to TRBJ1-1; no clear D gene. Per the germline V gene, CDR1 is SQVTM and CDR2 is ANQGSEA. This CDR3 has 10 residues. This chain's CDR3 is CSAKNTKAFF. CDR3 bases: TGCAGCGCCAAGAACACTAAAGCTTTCTTT. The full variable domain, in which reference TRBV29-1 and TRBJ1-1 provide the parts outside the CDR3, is SAVISQKPSRDICQRGTSLTIQCQVDSQVTMMFWYRQQPGQSLTLIATANQGSEATYESGFVIDKFPISRPNLTFSTLTVSNMSPEDSSIYLCSAKNTKAFFGQGTRLTVV.

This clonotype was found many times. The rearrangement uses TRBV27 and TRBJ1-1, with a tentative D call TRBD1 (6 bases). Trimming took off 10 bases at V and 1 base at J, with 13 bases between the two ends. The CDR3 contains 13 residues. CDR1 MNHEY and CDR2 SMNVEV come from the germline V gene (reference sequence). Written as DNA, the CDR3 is TGTGCCACAGGGGAGCAGAAGAACACTGAAGCTTTCTTT. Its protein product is CATGEQKNTEAFF.

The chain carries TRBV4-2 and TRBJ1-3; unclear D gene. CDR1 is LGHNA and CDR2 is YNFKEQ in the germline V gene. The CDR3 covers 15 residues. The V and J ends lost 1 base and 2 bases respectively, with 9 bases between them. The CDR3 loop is CASSQGEEPGNTIYF. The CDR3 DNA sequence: TGTGCCAGCAGCCAAGGGGAGGAACCTGGAAACACCATATATTTT.

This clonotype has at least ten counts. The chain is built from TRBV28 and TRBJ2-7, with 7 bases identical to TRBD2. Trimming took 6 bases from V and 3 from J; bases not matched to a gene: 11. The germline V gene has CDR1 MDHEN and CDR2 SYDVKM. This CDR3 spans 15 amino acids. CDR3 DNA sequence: TGTGCCAGCAGGGGATTAGCGGGCCCCCACTACGAGCAGTACTTC. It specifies CASRGLAGPHYEQYF. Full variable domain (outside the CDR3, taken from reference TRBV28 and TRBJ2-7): DVKVTQSSRYLVKRTGEKVFLECVQDMDHENMFWYRQDPGLGLRLIYFSYDVKMKEKGDIPEGYSVSREKKERFSLILESASTNQTSMYLCASRGLAGPHYEQYFGPGTRLTVT.

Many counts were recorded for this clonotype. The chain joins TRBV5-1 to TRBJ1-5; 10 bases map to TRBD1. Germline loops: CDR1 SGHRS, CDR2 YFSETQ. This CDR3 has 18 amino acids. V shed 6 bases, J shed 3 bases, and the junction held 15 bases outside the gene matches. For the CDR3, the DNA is TGCGCCAGCACTCACACCGGGGACAGGGGTGGCCCCAATCAGCCCCAGCATTTT. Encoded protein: CASTHTGDRGGPNQPQHF.

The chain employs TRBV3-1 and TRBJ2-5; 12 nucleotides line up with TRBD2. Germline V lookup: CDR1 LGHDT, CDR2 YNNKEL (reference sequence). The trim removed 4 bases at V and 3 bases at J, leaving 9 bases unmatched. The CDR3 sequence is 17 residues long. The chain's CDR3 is CASSPLGLAGGEETQYF. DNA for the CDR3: TGTGCCAGCAGCCCCCTCGGGCTAGCGGGGGGGGAAGAGACCCAGTACTTC.

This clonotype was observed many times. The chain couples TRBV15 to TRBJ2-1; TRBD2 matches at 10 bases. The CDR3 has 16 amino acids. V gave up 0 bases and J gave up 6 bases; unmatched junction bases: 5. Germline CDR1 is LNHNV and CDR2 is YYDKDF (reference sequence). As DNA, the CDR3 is TGTGCCACCAGCAGAGATCGGGCTAGCGGGAGCAATGAGCAGTTCTTC. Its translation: CATSRDRASGSNEQFF.

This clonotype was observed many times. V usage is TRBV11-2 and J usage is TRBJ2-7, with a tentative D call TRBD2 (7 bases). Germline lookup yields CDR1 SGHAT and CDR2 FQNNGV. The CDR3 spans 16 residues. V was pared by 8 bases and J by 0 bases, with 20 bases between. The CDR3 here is CASRRGGGSASYEQYF. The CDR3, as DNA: TGTGCCAGCCGCCGAGGGGGGGGAAGCGCCTCCTACGAGCAGTACTTC. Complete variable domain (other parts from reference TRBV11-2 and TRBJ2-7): EAGVAQSPRYKIIEKRQSVAFWCNPISGHATLYWYQQILGQGPKLLIQFQNNGVVDDSQLPKDRFSAERLKGVDSTLKIQPAKLEDSAVYLCASRRGGGSASYEQYFGPGTRLTVT.

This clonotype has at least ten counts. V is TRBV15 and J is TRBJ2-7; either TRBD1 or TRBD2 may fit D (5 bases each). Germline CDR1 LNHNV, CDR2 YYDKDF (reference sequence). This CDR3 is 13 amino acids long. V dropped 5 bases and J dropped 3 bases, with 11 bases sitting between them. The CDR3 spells CATSRDRGYEQYF. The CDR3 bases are TGTGCCACCAGCCGGGACCGAGGCTACGAGCAGTACTTC.

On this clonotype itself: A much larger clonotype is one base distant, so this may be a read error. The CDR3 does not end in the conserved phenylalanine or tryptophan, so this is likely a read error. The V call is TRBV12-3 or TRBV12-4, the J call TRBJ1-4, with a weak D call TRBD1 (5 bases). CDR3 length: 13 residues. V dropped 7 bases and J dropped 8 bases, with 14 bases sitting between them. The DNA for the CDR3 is TGTGCCAGCACCCCCCAGGGTCAGGAAAAACTGTTTTCT. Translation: CASTPQGQEKLFS.

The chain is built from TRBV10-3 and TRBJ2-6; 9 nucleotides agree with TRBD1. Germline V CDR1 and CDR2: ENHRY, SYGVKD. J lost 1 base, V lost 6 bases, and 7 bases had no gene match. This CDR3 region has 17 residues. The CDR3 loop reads CAIRGQGGDSGANVLTF. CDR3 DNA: TGTGCCATCAGGGGACAGGGCGGAGATTCTGGGGCCAACGTCCTGACTTTC.

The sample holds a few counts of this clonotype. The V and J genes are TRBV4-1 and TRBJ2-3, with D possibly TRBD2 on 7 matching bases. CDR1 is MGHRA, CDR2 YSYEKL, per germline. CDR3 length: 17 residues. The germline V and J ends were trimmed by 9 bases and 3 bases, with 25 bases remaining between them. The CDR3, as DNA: TGCGCCAGTAGGGGGGATCTGGCGGGAGCGACGACAGATACGCAGTATTTT. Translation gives CASRGDLAGATTDTQYF.

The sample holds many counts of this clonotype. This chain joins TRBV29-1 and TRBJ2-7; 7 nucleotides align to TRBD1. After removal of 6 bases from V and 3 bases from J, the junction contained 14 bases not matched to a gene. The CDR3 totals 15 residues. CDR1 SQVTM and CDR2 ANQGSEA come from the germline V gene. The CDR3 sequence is CSVEKGGDSLYEQYF. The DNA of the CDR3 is TGCAGCGTGGAGAAAGGTGGGGACAGCCTCTACGAGCAGTACTTC.

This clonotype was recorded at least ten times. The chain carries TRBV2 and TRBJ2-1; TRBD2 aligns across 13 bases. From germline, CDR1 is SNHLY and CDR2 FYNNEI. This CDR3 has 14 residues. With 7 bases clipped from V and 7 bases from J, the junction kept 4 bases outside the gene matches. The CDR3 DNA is TGTGCCAGCACAACTAGCGGGGGGGTGAATGAGCAGTTCTTC. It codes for CASTTSGGVNEQFF. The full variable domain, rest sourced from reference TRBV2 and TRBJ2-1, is EPEVTQTPSHQVTQMGQEVILRCVPISNHLYFYWYRQILGQKVEFLVSFYNNEISEKSEIFDDQFSVERPDGSNFTLKIRSTKLEDSAMYFCASTTSGGVNEQFFGPGTRLTVL.

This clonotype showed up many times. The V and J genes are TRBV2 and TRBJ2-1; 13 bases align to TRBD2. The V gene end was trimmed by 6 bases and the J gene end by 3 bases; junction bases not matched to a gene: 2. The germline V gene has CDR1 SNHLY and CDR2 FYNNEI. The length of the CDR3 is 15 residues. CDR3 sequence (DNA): TGTGCCAGCAGGGGACTAGCGGGGAACTACAATGAGCAGTTCTTC. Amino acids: CASRGLAGNYNEQFF.

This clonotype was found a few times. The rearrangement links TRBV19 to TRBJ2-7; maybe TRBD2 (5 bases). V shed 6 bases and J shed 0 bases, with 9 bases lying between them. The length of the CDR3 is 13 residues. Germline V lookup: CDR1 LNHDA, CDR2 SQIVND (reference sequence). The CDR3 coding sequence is TGTGCCAGTAGCGAGGACTTCTCCTACGAGCAGTACTTC. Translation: CASSEDFSYEQYF.

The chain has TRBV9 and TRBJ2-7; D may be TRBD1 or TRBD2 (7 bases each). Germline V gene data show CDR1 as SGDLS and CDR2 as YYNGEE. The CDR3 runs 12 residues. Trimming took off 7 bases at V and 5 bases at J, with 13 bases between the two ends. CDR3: CASAGDSNEQYF. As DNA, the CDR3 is TGTGCCAGCGCGGGGGACAGCAACGAGCAGTACTTC.

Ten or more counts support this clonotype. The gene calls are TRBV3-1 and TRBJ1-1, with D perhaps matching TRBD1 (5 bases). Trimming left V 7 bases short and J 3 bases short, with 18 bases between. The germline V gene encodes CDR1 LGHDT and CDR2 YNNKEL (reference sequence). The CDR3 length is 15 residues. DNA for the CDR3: TGTGCCAGCACCCACGGGGGGGGGAAGGACACTGAAGCTTTCTTT. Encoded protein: CASTHGGGKDTEAFF.

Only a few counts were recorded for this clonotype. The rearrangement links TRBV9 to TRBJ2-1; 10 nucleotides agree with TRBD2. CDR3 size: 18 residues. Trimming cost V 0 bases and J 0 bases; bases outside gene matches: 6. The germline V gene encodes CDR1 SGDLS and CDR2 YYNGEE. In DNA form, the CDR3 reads TGTGCCAGCAGCGTAGGACTAGCGGGCGGGAGCTCCTACAATGAGCAGTTCTTC. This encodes CASSVGLAGGSSYNEQFF.

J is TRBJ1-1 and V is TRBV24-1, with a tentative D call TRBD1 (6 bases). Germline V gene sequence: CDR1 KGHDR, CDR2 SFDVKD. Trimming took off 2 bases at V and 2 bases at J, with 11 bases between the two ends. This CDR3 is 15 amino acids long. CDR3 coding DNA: TGTGCCACCAGTGATTCGGGGGGGGGCAACACTGAAGCTTTCTTT. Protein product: CATSDSGGGNTEAFF.